Below, one T cell receptor (beta chain) is given with its context. This sample was taken from a study of blood T cell repertoires in COVID-19. Seattle cases were enrolled at active infection and followed longitudinally. Germline loops: CDR1 MDHEN, CDR2 SYDVKM. Trimming cost V 6 bases and J 8 bases, with 10 bases left between them. This CDR3 comprises 11 residues. TCRdb's table, derived via immunoSEQ multiplex PCR, lists solely in-frame clones and lacks some. The repertoire holds under 200,000 clones, with under 95% as singletons. The receptor's source is a man between 18 and 35 years old with COVID-19, enrolled during active disease. The chain carries TRBV28 and TRBJ1-2; weak D call: TRBD1 (5 bases). Material for sequencing was peripheral blood. DNA of the CDR3: TGTGCCAGCAGGGGGGGTCAAGGCTACACCTTC. It specifies CASRGGQGYTF.